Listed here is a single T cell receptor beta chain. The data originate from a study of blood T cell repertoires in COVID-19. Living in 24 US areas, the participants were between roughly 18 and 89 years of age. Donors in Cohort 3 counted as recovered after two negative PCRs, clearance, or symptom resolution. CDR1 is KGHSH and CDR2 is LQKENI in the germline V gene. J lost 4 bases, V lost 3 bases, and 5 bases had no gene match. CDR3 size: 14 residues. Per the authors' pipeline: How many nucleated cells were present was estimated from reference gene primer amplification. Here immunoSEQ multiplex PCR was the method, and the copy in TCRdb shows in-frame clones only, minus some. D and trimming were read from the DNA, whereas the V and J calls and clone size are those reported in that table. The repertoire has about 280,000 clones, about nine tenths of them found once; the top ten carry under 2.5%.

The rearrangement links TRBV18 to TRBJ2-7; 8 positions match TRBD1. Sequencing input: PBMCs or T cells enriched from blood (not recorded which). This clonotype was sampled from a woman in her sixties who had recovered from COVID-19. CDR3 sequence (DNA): TGTGCCAGCTCACCGGGGACAGGCAATTACGAGCAGTACTTC. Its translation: CASSPGTGNYEQYF.